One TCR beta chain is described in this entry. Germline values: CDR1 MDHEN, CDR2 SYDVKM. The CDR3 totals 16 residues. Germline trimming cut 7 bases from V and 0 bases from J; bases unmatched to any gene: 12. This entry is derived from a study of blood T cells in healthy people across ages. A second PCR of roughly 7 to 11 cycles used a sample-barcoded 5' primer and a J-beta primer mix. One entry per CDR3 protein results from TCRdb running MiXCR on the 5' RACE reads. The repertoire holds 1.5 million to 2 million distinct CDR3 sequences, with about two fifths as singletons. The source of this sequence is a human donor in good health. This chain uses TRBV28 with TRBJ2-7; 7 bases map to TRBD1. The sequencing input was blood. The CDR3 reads CASNSLGTAFSYEQYF. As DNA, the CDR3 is TGTGCCAGCAACTCATTGGGGACAGCGTTCTCCTACGAGCAGTACTTC. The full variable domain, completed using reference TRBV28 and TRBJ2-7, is DVKVTQSSRYLVKRTGEKVFLECVQDMDHENMFWYRQDPGLGLRLIYFSYDVKMKEKGDIPEGYSVSREKKERFSLILESASTNQTSMYLCASNSLGTAFSYEQYFGPGTRLTVT.